One sample yielded the 22 T cell receptor beta chains listed below, sequenced in a study of vaccination effects on CD4 cells after COVID-19. Before any sequencing was done, the ViraFEST assay used viral peptide pools to expand antigen-specific CD4+ T cells. Culturing for 10 days preceded CD4+ T cell isolation. The infection with SARS-CoV-2 (confirmed by PCR) occurred in this person between March and December 2020. Two doses of BNT162b2 or mRNA-1273 vaccine were administered to participants. The repertoire was sequenced with immunoSEQ multiplex PCR; TCRdb's copy has only in-frame clones and lacks some. The sample consists of some 17,000 clones, around 76% of them appearing once. For these receptors, no antigen is known. The source was CD4+ T cells from PBMCs cultured with SARS-CoV-2 spike peptides, collected after COVID-19 vaccination. Receptors were obtained from a human donor who had a prior SARS-CoV-2 infection.

This chain connects TRBV5-6 to TRBJ1-6; D possibly corresponds to TRBD1 (5 bases). V was cut by 6 bases and J by 9 bases, with 19 bases left in between. Germline CDR1 reads SGHDT; CDR2 reads YYEEEE. CDR3 length: 15 amino acids. CDR3 coding DNA: TGTGCCAGCAACGTCGAGGGGCGGTTAGGTTCACCCCTCCACTTT. It translates to CASNVEGRLGSPLHF.

Comments on this clone: One junction end does not reproduce the germline sequence, and a read error may be involved. The rearrangement joins TRBV19 to TRBJ2-3; D possibly uses TRBD1 or TRBD2 (5 bases each). The germline CDR1 and CDR2 sequences are LNHDA and SQIVND (reference sequence). The CDR3 loop spans 13 amino acids. CDR3: CASGTASTYTQYF. Here the CDR3 DNA reads TGTGCCAGTGGGACGGCTAGCACATATACGCAGTATTTT.

The chain joins TRBV7-9 to TRBJ2-7; maybe TRBD1 (7 bases). Looked up from germline, CDR1 is SEHNR and CDR2 is FQNEAQ (reference sequence). V lost 3 bases and J lost 6, with 12 bases in between. The length of the CDR3 is 13 residues. CDR3: CASSFRQGGEQYF. The CDR3 DNA sequence: TGTGCCAGCAGCTTCAGACAGGGAGGCGAGCAGTACTTC.

The rearrangement uses TRBV18 and TRBJ2-3, with TRBD2 matching over 11 bases. The CDR3 has 15 amino acids. J gave up 2 bases and V 4 bases, and 2 bases lay outside the gene matches. Germline V gene sequence: CDR1 KGHSH, CDR2 LQKENI. CDR3 amino acids: CASSQLAGDTDTQYF. Written as DNA, the CDR3 is TGTGCCAGCTCACAACTAGCGGGAGACACAGATACGCAGTATTTT.

V and J are TRBV2 and TRBJ2-1, with D possibly being TRBD2 (6 bases). In germline, CDR1 is SNHLY, CDR2 FYNNEI. The CDR3 length is 13 residues. V was cut by 8 bases and J by 10 bases, with 18 bases left in between. CDR3 DNA sequence: TGTGCCAGCCGTTCGGGAGTCGTGGACGAGCAGTTCTTC. Translation gives CASRSGVVDEQFF.

The chain is built from TRBV12-3 or TRBV12-4 and TRBJ1-6, with D possibly TRBD1 on 6 matching bases. CDR3 length: 13 residues. V was cut by 8 bases and J by 7 bases, with 12 bases left in between. The CDR3 DNA reads TGTGCCAGCTGGAAGGGGGTCAATTCACCCCTCCACTTT. It codes for CASWKGVNSPLHF.

This chain uses TRBV30 with TRBJ2-2; D unclear. V lost 1 base and J 2 bases, leaving 5 bases between the germline ends. The CDR3 runs 13 residues. Germline-derived CDR1 and CDR2 are GTSNPN and SVGIG (reference sequence). The DNA for the CDR3 is TGTGCCTGGAGTGATTATAACACCGGGGAGCTGTTTTTT. It encodes CAWSDYNTGELFF.

For the CDR3, the DNA is TGTGCCAGCAGCTTACTATCGGGGGATTCTGGGACCCAGTACTTC. Translated, it gives CASSLLSGDSGTQYF. This chain joins TRBV7-2 and TRBJ2-5; possible D gene TRBD2, 6 bases. Looked up from germline, CDR1 is SGHTA and CDR2 is FQGNSA. Trimming took off 2 bases at V and 7 bases at J, with 17 bases between the two ends. The length of the CDR3 is 15 residues.

CDR3 in DNA: TGTGCCAGCAGCCGACACGGGGGTACGGCCGATAATTCACCCCTCCACTTT. Translation: CASSRHGGTADNSPLHF. The chain links TRBV3-1 (or the pseudogene TRBV3-2) to TRBJ1-6; tentative D call: TRBD1 (5 bases). The length of the CDR3 is 17 residues. CDR1 LGHDT and CDR2 YNNKEL come from the germline V gene (reference sequence). V gave up 4 bases and J gave up 5 bases, with 18 bases separating them.

The chain combines TRBV4-3 with TRBJ2-2, with 7 bases identical to TRBD1. Germline CDR1 is LGHNA and CDR2 is YSLEER. The V segment lost 1 base and the J segment 8 bases; nucleotides outside the gene matches: 13. The CDR3 is 17 residues long. The CDR3 DNA sequence: TGCGCCAGCAGCCAAGGGGCCGGGACAGTTACTTGGGGGGAGCTGTTTTTT. Its protein product is CASSQGAGTVTWGELFF.

The chain joins TRBV5-1 to TRBJ1-4, with D possibly matching TRBD1 (6 bases). CDR1 SGHRS and CDR2 YFSETQ come from the germline V gene. This CDR3 comprises 14 residues. Between the trimmed V and J ends, which lost 4 bases and 5 bases, there was a span of 12 bases. The CDR3 region has the DNA TGCGCCAGCAGCCGCGGACAGTACAATGAAAAACTGTTTTTT. It yields the protein CASSRGQYNEKLFF.

The rearrangement joins TRBV2 to TRBJ2-5; D remains ambiguous. This CDR3 is 12 amino acids long. Germline loops: CDR1 SNHLY, CDR2 FYNNEI. Trimming removed 5 bases from V and 2 bases from J, with 6 bases in between. The CDR3 DNA follows: TGTGCCAGCAGTCGCGAACAAGAGACCCAGTACTTC. Residues: CASSREQETQYF.

The gene calls are TRBV29-1 and TRBJ2-1, with D maybe TRBD2 (6 bases). Per the germline V gene, CDR1 is SQVTM and CDR2 is ANQGSEA. This CDR3 has 12 amino acids. Trimming took off 3 bases at V and 6 bases at J, with 9 bases between the two ends. CDR3 region: CSVEGGTNEQFF. CDR3 DNA sequence: TGCAGCGTTGAGGGCGGGACCAATGAGCAGTTCTTC.

V gene TRBV29-1 combines with J gene TRBJ2-3, with 8 bases identical to TRBD2. Germline V gene sequence: CDR1 SQVTM, CDR2 ANQGSEA. The CDR3 loop spans 13 amino acids. J was trimmed by 1 base and V by 7 bases; bases with no gene match: 4. The CDR3 spells CSGDSGGTDTQYF. The CDR3 nucleotides are TGCAGCGGGGATAGCGGGGGCACAGATACGCAGTATTTT.

DNA of the CDR3: TGTGCCAGCAGCCCGCGGGGGGGCTGGTACGAGCAGTACTTC. Its translation is CASSPRGGWYEQYF. The chain employs TRBV3-1 (or the pseudogene TRBV3-2) and TRBJ2-7; 9 bases map to TRBD2. J gave up 4 bases and V 4 bases, and 5 bases lay outside the gene matches. CDR1 and CDR2 (germline): LGHDT, YNNKEL (reference sequence). The CDR3 contains 14 residues.

This clone has just one count. This chain connects TRBV7-4 to TRBJ2-7, with D possibly being TRBD1 (6 bases). Trimming removed 3 bases from V and 0 bases from J, with 15 bases in between. The V gene's germline CDR1 is SGHVT and CDR2 SQSDAQ. This CDR3 spans 16 amino acids. For the CDR3, the DNA is TGTGCCAGCAGCTTCCCTAATCAGGGGAGCTCCTACGAGCAGTACTTC. Its translation: CASSFPNQGSSYEQYF.

The rearrangement uses TRBV10-3 and TRBJ2-5; no clear D. The CDR3 covers 14 residues. Germline-derived CDR1 and CDR2 are ENHRY and SYGVKD. V was shortened by 5 bases and J by 0 bases, with 10 bases between the two germline ends. The CDR3 region is CAISYLGYQETQYF. CDR3 coding DNA: TGTGCCATCAGTTACTTGGGTTACCAAGAGACCCAGTACTTC.

The rearrangement uses TRBV5-8 and TRBJ1-1, with D uncertain. Germline CDR1 reads SGHTS; CDR2 reads YDEGEE. V gave up 6 bases and J gave up 3 bases, with 24 bases separating them. The CDR3 covers 17 residues. DNA of the CDR3: TGTGCCAGCACCCTTGGTGGGTGGTTCGGGAGGGACACTGAAGCTTTCTTT. The encoded protein is CASTLGGWFGRDTEAFF.

By its share, this clone is medium-sized. V is TRBV7-2 and J is TRBJ2-5; D gene uncertain. V lost 0 bases and J 5 bases, leaving 10 bases between the germline ends. Germline CDR1 is SGHTA and CDR2 is FQGNSA. The CDR3 spans 14 residues. The CDR3 sequence: CASSLAAGGETQYF. The CDR3 nucleotides read TGTGCCAGCAGCTTAGCGGCAGGTGGGGAGACCCAGTACTTC.

This chain connects TRBV2 to TRBJ2-3, with D perhaps TRBD1 (6 bases). V dropped 8 bases and J dropped 2 bases, with 11 bases sitting between them. Germline-derived CDR1 and CDR2 are SNHLY and FYNNEI. The CDR3 runs to 13 residues. The CDR3 DNA follows: TGTGCCAGCGGGGGCCCTTTCACAGATACGCAGTATTTT. It yields the protein CASGGPFTDTQYF.

By sample fraction, this clone is large. The chain couples TRBV12-3 or TRBV12-4 to TRBJ1-1; unclear D gene. V was shortened by 5 bases and J by 1 base, with 8 bases between the two germline ends. This CDR3 comprises 13 residues. Here the CDR3 DNA reads TGTGCCAGCAGTCCCCTTGGGAACACTGAAGCTTTCTTT. It yields the protein CASSPLGNTEAFF.

This clone showed up just once. This chain joins TRBV6-5 and TRBJ2-5, with a weak D call TRBD1 (6 bases). Trimming took off 5 bases at V and 1 base at J, with 14 bases between the two ends. The CDR3 totals 15 residues. Germline CDR1 and CDR2: MNHEY and SVGAGI. CDR3 in amino acids: CASSNQGISQETQYF. For the CDR3, the DNA is TGTGCCAGCAGTAATCAGGGGATCTCCCAAGAGACCCAGTACTTC.